Included here is one T cell receptor beta chain sequence, with context. What it recognizes is unknown. Germline V gene lookup returns CDR1 SGHRS and CDR2 YFSETQ. The length of the CDR3 is 14 residues. Trimming removed 2 bases from V and 3 bases from J, with 9 bases in between. Measured with immunoSEQ multiplex PCR; TCRdb has only the in-frame clones, and not every one. The table has tens of thousands of clones, around 84% seen once. The data originate from a study of identifying expanded T cells in peripheral blood. Study results and limitations: Two-week clone count variance significantly increased as total template count grew. Over around two and four weeks, about 16 and 20 clones changed, versus around 1.1 between replicates.

This sequence was found in a person between 18 and 69 years old in good health. The material sequenced was blood. The rearrangement links TRBV5-1 to TRBJ1-5; no reliable D call. DNA for the CDR3: TGCGCCAGCAGCTTCGGCAGTCCCAATCAGCCCCAGCATTTT. This gives the protein CASSFGSPNQPQHF.